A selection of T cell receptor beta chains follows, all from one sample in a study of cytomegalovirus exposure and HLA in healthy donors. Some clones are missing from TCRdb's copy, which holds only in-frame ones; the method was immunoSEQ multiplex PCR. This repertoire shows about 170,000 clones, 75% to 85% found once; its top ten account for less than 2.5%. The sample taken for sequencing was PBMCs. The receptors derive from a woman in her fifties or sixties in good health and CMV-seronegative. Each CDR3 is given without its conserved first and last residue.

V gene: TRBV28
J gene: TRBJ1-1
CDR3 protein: ASSSYSVRAGNTEAF

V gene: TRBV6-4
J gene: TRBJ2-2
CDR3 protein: ASSDGGDSGELF

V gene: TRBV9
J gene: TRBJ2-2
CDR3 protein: ASSDRQSTGELF

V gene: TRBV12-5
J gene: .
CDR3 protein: ASGTNYEQY

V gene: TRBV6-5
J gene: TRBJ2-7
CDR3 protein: ASRYSQGAWEQY

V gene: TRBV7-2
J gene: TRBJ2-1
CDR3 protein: ASSPGGPSYNEQF

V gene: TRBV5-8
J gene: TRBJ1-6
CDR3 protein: ASSHTLQGSNSPLH

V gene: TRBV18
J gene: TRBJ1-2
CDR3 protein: ASSDQGARGYT

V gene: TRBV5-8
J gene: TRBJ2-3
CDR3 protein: ASSPLVGQGYTDTQY

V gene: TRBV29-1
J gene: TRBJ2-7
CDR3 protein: SVDGQGASEQY

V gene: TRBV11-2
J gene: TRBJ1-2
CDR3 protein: ASSLGGGARGYT

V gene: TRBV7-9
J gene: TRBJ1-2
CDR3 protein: ASSSEAQGWWYGYT

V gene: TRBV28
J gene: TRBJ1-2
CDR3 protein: ATNRETGLGGYT

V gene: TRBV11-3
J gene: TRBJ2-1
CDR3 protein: ASSPEAGLQYNEQF

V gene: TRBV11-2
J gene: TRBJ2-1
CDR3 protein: ASSSRASEQF

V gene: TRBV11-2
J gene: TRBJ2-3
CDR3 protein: ASSFLPGSTDTQY

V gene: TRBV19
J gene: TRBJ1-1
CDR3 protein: ASTLRTGMNTEAF

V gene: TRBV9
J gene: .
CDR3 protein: ASSVGAPSGGAGLYEQY

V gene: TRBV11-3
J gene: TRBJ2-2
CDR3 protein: ASSPGTVGLAGELF

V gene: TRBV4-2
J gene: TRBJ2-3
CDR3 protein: ASSQTLAGGLTDTQY

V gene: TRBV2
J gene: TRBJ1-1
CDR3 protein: ASSNQGAGTEAF

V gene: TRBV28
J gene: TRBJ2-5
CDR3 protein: ASNRVLLRQETQY

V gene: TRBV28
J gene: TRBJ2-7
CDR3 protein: ASSTPGTIYEQY